This T cell receptor (beta chain) was obtained from a study of OX40 agonist ivuxolimab in advanced cancers. Study information: All patients had ivuxolimab intravenously every 2 weeks at 0.01 to 10 mg/kg.

The germline CDR1 and CDR2 sequences are SGHRS and YFSETQ. The CDR3 sequence is 15 residues long. V lost 4 bases and J 7 bases, leaving 20 bases between the germline ends. Sequencing was performed with immunoSEQ multiplex PCR; in TCRdb, only in-frame clones are kept and a portion is missing. Among 55,000 to 85,000 clones, around 90% were seen once, and the ten largest hold 1.3%. This sequence originates from an adult with an advanced solid tumor such as melanoma, head and neck, liver or kidney cancer. The chain joins TRBV5-1 to TRBJ2-5; maybe TRBD2 (6 bases). The material sequenced was CD4+ or CD8+ T cells sorted from blood, taken in a trial of the OX40 agonist ivuxolimab. The CDR3 coding sequence is TGCGCCAGCAGCCTTTGGAGGGGCCAAGGGGTGACCCAGTACTTC. Translating it yields CASSLWRGQGVTQYF.